This note documents a single TCR beta chain sequence. What it recognizes is unknown. This record belongs to a study of a mutant IDH1 vaccine in newly diagnosed glioma. Study as a whole: There were roughly 62% males and around 38% females among treated patients, whose mean age was roughly 40 years.

Time point indicated: week 23, last vaccination. Each dose of the vaccine consisted of 300 ug of mutant IDH1 20-mer peptide, with topical imiquimod. Using immunoSEQ multiplex PCR, the repertoire was profiled, and TCRdb retains in-frame clones only, with some absent. The sample holds just under 45,000 clones, 75% to 95% seen once. The CDR3 is 17 residues long. Germline lookup yields CDR1 SGHRS and CDR2 YFSETQ. V dropped 0 bases and J dropped 0 bases, with 13 bases sitting between them. V and J are TRBV5-1 and TRBJ2-4; D uncertain. This TCR came from a man aged 45-65 years with glioma. This material consisted of PBMCs, taken from a glioma patient whose treatment included an IDH1 peptide vaccine. CDR3 sequence: CASSLADTESAKNIQYF. Written as DNA, the CDR3 is TGCGCCAGCAGCTTGGCCGATACAGAATCAGCCAAAAACATTCAGTACTTC. The whole variable domain, remainder taken from reference TRBV5-1 and TRBJ2-4, is KAGVTQTPRYLIKTRGQQVTLSCSPISGHRSVSWYQQTPGQGLQFLFEYFSETQRNKGNFPGRFSGRQFSNSRSEMNVSTLELGDSALYLCASSLADTESAKNIQYFGAGTRLSVL.